This T cell receptor (beta chain) emerged from a study of T cells after somatic rescue of genetic block. The CDR3 has 15 amino acids. Germline lookup yields CDR1 SGHNT and CDR2 YENEEA. V lost 4 bases and J lost 1; bases outside the gene matches: 2. The data were produced by immunoSEQ multiplex PCR, yet TCRdb's version contains in-frame clones alone and is incomplete. The sample carries 13,000 to 15,000 clones, approximately 70% recorded once. The genes are TRBV11-3 and TRBJ2-1; 9 bases are shared with TRBD1. The receptor was isolated from a boy under 18. The sequencing input was peripheral blood mononuclear cells (PBMCs). The CDR3 reads CASSSGTGSYNEQFF. The CDR3 DNA follows: TGTGCCAGCAGCTCCGGGACAGGGTCCTACAATGAGCAGTTCTTC.